Below, 26 T cell receptor beta chains from the same sample are listed, as sequenced in a study of blood T cell repertoires in COVID-19. Generated by immunoSEQ multiplex PCR, the TCRdb table keeps only in-frame clones and is missing some. The sample carries under 250,000 clones, more than 75% recorded once. The sequenced sample consisted of PBMCs or T cells enriched from blood (not recorded which). The receptor set was obtained from a man in his forties who had recovered from COVID-19.

The chain couples TRBV6-6 to TRBJ2-3; possible D gene TRBD2, 6 bases. CDR1 is MNHNY and CDR2 is SVGAGI in the germline V gene (reference sequence). V shed 2 bases and J shed 5 bases, with 11 bases lying between them. The CDR3 extends over 14 amino acids. This CDR3 reads CASSYRRAEDTQYF. For the CDR3, the DNA is TGTGCCAGCAGTTACAGGAGGGCCGAAGATACGCAGTATTTT.

The chain links TRBV30 to TRBJ1-3, with a weak D call TRBD1 (5 bases). Per germline, CDR1 GTSNPN and CDR2 SVGIG (reference sequence). CDR3 length: 12 residues. V was pared by 1 base and J by 5 bases, with 6 bases between. CDR3 region: CAWSEGRNTIYF. CDR3 nucleotides: TGTGCCTGGAGTGAGGGGAGAAACACCATATATTTT.

This rearrangement joins TRBV5-6 to TRBJ2-1; D is perhaps TRBD2 (6 bases). The CDR3 is 16 residues long. Trimming took 4 bases from V and 4 from J, leaving 18 bases between them. The germline V gene encodes CDR1 SGHDT and CDR2 YYEEEE. This CDR3 is CASSPAGREGYNEQFF. In nucleotides, the CDR3 is TGTGCCAGCAGCCCGGCGGGACGTGAGGGGTACAATGAGCAGTTCTTC. Combining the CDR3 with reference TRBV5-6 and TRBJ2-1 gives the whole variable domain DAGVTQSPTHLIKTRGQQVTLRCSPKSGHDTVSWYQQALGQGPQFIFQYYEEEERQRGNFPDRFSGHQFPNYSSELNVNALLLGDSALYLCASSPAGREGYNEQFFGPGTRLTVL.

This clone was found once. The chain carries TRBV6-2 or TRBV6-3 and TRBJ2-2, with a tentative D call TRBD2 (6 bases). V was clipped by 4 bases and J by 4 bases, with 13 bases between them. This CDR3 comprises 15 residues. The V gene's germline CDR1 is MNHEY and CDR2 SVGEGT. The CDR3 nucleotides read TGTGCCAGCAGTTCGGAGGGAGTCATCACCGGGGAGCTGTTTTTT. This sequence encodes CASSSEGVITGELFF.

CDR3 loop: CASGGANTEAFF. Here the CDR3 DNA reads TGTGCCAGTGGAGGGGCGAACACTGAAGCTTTCTTT. The chain joins TRBV6-5 to TRBJ1-1, with D maybe TRBD1 (5 bases). The CDR3 runs to 12 residues. Germline V gene sequence: CDR1 MNHEY, CDR2 SVGAGI. Trimming stripped 9 bases from V and 1 base from J, with 9 bases between.

The CDR3 DNA sequence: TGTGCCAGCAGCTACCCCGAGGTGAGCTCCTATAATTCACCCCTCCACTTT. Protein: CASSYPEVSSYNSPLHF. The chain recombines TRBV7-2 with TRBJ1-6; D not certain. CDR1 SGHTA and CDR2 FQGNSA come from the germline V gene. The CDR3 sequence is 17 residues long. The germline V and J ends were trimmed by 4 bases and 0 bases, with 13 bases remaining between them.

The chain is built from TRBV3-1 (or the pseudogene TRBV3-2) and TRBJ2-7; perhaps TRBD2 as D (5 bases). The V gene lost 4 bases and the J gene lost 7 bases, with 14 bases spanning the gap. Looked up from germline, CDR1 is LGHDT and CDR2 is YNNKEL (reference sequence). This CDR3 has 13 amino acids. DNA for the CDR3: TGTGCCAGCAGCCGGACTCTGCTCGGAGAGCAGTACTTC. Protein product: CASSRTLLGEQYF.

The chain recombines TRBV6-1 with TRBJ1-4; 9 bases fit TRBD1. CDR3 length: 14 amino acids. The V gene's germline CDR1 is MNHNS and CDR2 SASEGT. The V segment lost 1 base and the J segment 8 bases; nucleotides outside the gene matches: 2. CDR3 in DNA: TGTGCCAGCAGTGAAGGGACAGGGGTCGAAAAACTGTTTTTT. Translating it yields CASSEGTGVEKLFF.

Only one count was recorded for this clone. Other DNA sequences in the sample encode the same CDR3. The chain is built from TRBV19 and TRBJ1-1; D is unclear. V lost 5 bases, J lost 2 bases, and 9 bases lay in between. The CDR3 has 13 amino acids. The V gene's germline CDR1 is LNHDA and CDR2 SQIVND (reference sequence). The CDR3 region is CASSPTRNTEAFF. CDR3 in DNA: TGTGCCAGTAGTCCCACACGAAACACTGAAGCTTTCTTT.

This clone is a singleton in its sample. This chain uses TRBV5-1 with TRBJ2-7, with 13 bases lining up with TRBD2. The trim removed 4 bases at V and 6 bases at J, leaving 10 bases unmatched. CDR3 length equals 16 residues. From germline, CDR1 is SGHRS and CDR2 YFSETQ. The CDR3 reads CASSQSLGLAGAEQYF. CDR3 coding DNA: TGCGCCAGCAGCCAGTCCCTTGGACTAGCGGGAGCCGAGCAGTACTTC.

The genes are TRBV11-2 and TRBJ2-3, with D unclear. The CDR3 consists of 11 residues. Germline loops: CDR1 SGHAT, CDR2 FQNNGV. Between the trimmed V and J ends, which lost 5 bases and 3 bases, there was a span of 3 bases. CDR3 loop: CASSLTDTQYF. The CDR3 coding sequence is TGTGCCAGCAGCCTAACAGATACGCAGTATTTT.

This chain links TRBV28 with TRBJ1-2, with D tentatively TRBD1 (6 bases). Germline V gene sequence: CDR1 MDHEN, CDR2 SYDVKM. The CDR3 sequence is 12 residues long. The V and J ends lost 6 bases and 4 bases respectively, with 9 bases between them. The CDR3 nucleotides are TGTGCCAGCAGGGGGACACTCTATGGCTACACCTTC. This gives the protein CASRGTLYGYTF.

The chain is built from TRBV7-8 and TRBJ1-1; 10 bases align to TRBD1. Germline CDR1 is SGHVS and CDR2 is FQNEAQ. This CDR3 has 14 amino acids. V lost 5 bases, J lost 6 bases, and 6 bases stayed unmatched. CDR3 residues: CASSAGQGIAEAFF. DNA of the CDR3: TGTGCCAGCAGCGCGGGACAGGGGATAGCTGAAGCTTTCTTT.

This sequence joins TRBV7-2 and TRBJ2-1; 7 nucleotides agree with TRBD1. This CDR3 contains 15 residues. The V and J ends lost 1 base and 1 base, in that order; junction bases with no gene match: 1. Germline CDR1 SGHTA, CDR2 FQGNSA. The CDR3 nucleotides read TGTGCCAGCAGCTTAGAGGGACAGTCCTACAATGAGCAGTTCTTC. It codes for CASSLEGQSYNEQFF.

The chain uses TRBV2 and TRBJ1-2; 8 bases map to TRBD1. CDR3 length: 16 residues. In germline, CDR1 is SNHLY, CDR2 FYNNEI. The V gene end was trimmed by 4 bases and the J gene end by 7 bases; junction bases not matched to a gene: 14. CDR3 nucleotide sequence: TGTGCCAGCAGTGGACTAAGACAGGGGTTGGGCTTTGGCTACACCTTC. Its protein is CASSGLRQGLGFGYTF. The full variable domain, with the rest looked up from reference TRBV2 and TRBJ1-2, is EPEVTQTPSHQVTQMGQEVILRCVPISNHLYFYWYRQILGQKVEFLVSFYNNEISEKSEIFDDQFSVERPDGSNFTLKIRSTKLEDSAMYFCASSGLRQGLGFGYTFGSGTRLTVV.

The chain uses TRBV24-1 and TRBJ2-4; TRBD1 aligns across 9 bases. V dropped 5 bases and J dropped 5; count of bases not matched to a gene: 15. CDR1 and CDR2 (germline): KGHDR, SFDVKD. There are 18 residues in the CDR3. CDR3 sequence: CATSGRGGQGTVENIQYF. The CDR3, as DNA: TGTGCCACCAGTGGAAGAGGAGGACAGGGGACAGTCGAAAACATTCAGTACTTC.

The chain recombines TRBV28 with TRBJ1-5; D remains ambiguous. The CDR3 consists of 13 residues. The ends were cut back, 5 bases at V and 5 bases at J, with 10 bases in the middle. Germline assignment: CDR1 MDHEN and CDR2 SYDVKM. The CDR3 here is CASSAAPHQPQHF. The CDR3 DNA follows: TGTGCCAGCAGTGCGGCTCCCCATCAGCCCCAGCATTTT.

This clone has just one count. In nucleotides, the CDR3 is TGTGCCAGCAGCTTGGTTTCACTAGCGTCTACCTCCTACGAGCAGTACTTC. This translates into CASSLVSLASTSYEQYF. This rearrangement joins TRBV5-6 to TRBJ2-7, with 7 bases matching TRBD2. V lost 0 bases to trimming and J lost 0 bases; unmatched junction nucleotides: 9. In germline, CDR1 is SGHDT, CDR2 YYEEEE. This CDR3 comprises 17 residues.

The V call is TRBV24-1, the J call TRBJ1-5, with TRBD1 matching 7 bases. V shed 5 bases, J shed 6 bases, and the junction held 6 bases outside the gene matches. The CDR3 loop spans 14 amino acids. Germline V gene lookup returns CDR1 KGHDR and CDR2 SFDVKD. The CDR3 DNA sequence: TGTGCCACCAGTGCGGAGGGGGCGGGTCAGCCCCAGCATTTT. Its translation: CATSAEGAGQPQHF.

In its sample, this clone was seen once. The chain uses TRBV2 and TRBJ2-7, with 8 bases that match TRBD1. V was pared by 5 bases and J by 4 bases, with 4 bases of the junction left unmatched. Germline loops: CDR1 SNHLY, CDR2 FYNNEI. This CDR3 contains 13 residues. CDR3 sequence: CASSRNRGYEQYF. Here the CDR3 DNA reads TGTGCCAGCAGTAGGAACAGGGGGTACGAGCAGTACTTC.

The J gene is TRBJ2-5, the V gene TRBV27; the match to TRBD2 covers 8 bases. Germline V lookup: CDR1 MNHEY, CDR2 SMNVEV (reference sequence). Trimming cost V 1 base and J 2 bases; bases outside gene matches: 3. CDR3 length equals 15 residues. The CDR3 coding sequence is TGTGCCAGCAGTTTATTTAGCGGGGTTCAAGAGACCCAGTACTTC. Its protein product is CASSLFSGVQETQYF.

The chain employs TRBV19 and TRBJ2-5; 7 bases line up with TRBD1. This CDR3 has 16 amino acids. The ends lost 5 bases at V and 5 bases at J; junction bases unmatched: 14. CDR1 and CDR2 (germline): LNHDA, SQIVND (reference sequence). The CDR3 nucleotides are TGTGCCAGTAGTGCTGGCGGGCAGGGGGTGAGGGAGACCCAGTACTTC. Protein sequence: CASSAGGQGVRETQYF. Combining the CDR3 with reference TRBV19 and TRBJ2-5 gives the whole variable domain DGGITQSPKYLFRKEGQNVTLSCEQNLNHDAMYWYRQDPGQGLRLIYYSQIVNDFQKGDIAEGYSVSREKKESFPLTVTSAQKNPTAFYLCASSAGGQGVRETQYFGPGTRLLVL.

The V and J genes are TRBV18 and TRBJ1-5; unclear D gene. Looked up from germline, CDR1 is KGHSH and CDR2 is LQKENI. The CDR3 length is 14 residues. Trimming pared 2 bases from V and 4 bases from J, leaving 9 bases between. The CDR3 loop is CASSPGRENQPQHF. CDR3 bases: TGTGCCAGCTCACCAGGACGGGAAAATCAGCCCCAGCATTTT.

This chain uses TRBV14 with TRBJ1-6; D not certain. This CDR3 has 12 amino acids. The V gene's germline CDR1 is SGHDN and CDR2 FVKESK. V lost 5 bases, J lost 13 bases, and 12 bases lay in between. Here the CDR3 DNA reads TGTGCCAGCAGCTCCCTGATGGCCCCCCTCCACTTT. As protein: CASSSLMAPLHF.

The CDR3 loop reads CATRQGLHTEAFF. As DNA, the CDR3 is TGCGCCACCAGGCAGGGTCTTCACACTGAAGCTTTCTTT. V gene TRBV5-1 combines with J gene TRBJ1-1; D may be TRBD1 (5 bases). CDR3 length equals 13 residues. Germline V gene lookup returns CDR1 SGHRS and CDR2 YFSETQ. Trimming took 9 bases from V and 3 from J, leaving 15 bases between them.

The rearrangement uses TRBV5-6 and TRBJ2-7, with D unresolved. The V end lost 3 bases, the J end lost 0 bases, and 4 bases lay between the germline ends. CDR1 and CDR2 (germline): SGHDT, YYEEEE. The CDR3 covers 12 residues. The CDR3 reads CASSSYSYEQYF. The CDR3 DNA sequence: TGTGCCAGCAGCTCTTACTCCTACGAGCAGTACTTC. The full variable domain, with the rest looked up from reference TRBV5-6 and TRBJ2-7, is DAGVTQSPTHLIKTRGQQVTLRCSPKSGHDTVSWYQQALGQGPQFIFQYYEEEERQRGNFPDRFSGHQFPNYSSELNVNALLLGDSALYLCASSSYSYEQYFGPGTRLTVT.